Presented here are 24 T cell receptor beta chains from one specimen sequenced in a study of radiotherapy plus CTLA-4 blockade in lung cancer listed by TCRdb under 2018. Receptors were amplified or captured by the immunoSEQ multiplex PCR assay. Sourced from immuneACCESS, this table was stored by TCRdb with only in-frame sequences that have V and J called. A share of the clones is absent; for the studies checked, an unresolved V gene accounts for under half, and the remainder has no known explanation. Across this sample there are some 60,000 clones, with approximately 76% seen only once. The ten biggest clones cover about 3.1% of the sample. The sample consisted of peripheral blood, taken from a patient treated with radiotherapy plus ipilimumab. Receptor source: a human donor with non-small cell lung cancer who had a complete response to radiotherapy plus ipilimumab.

The CDR3 nucleotides read TGCGCCAGCAGCTTGGCGGTAATAGCGGGAGAGTGGAACACCGGGGAGCTGTTTTTT. This translates into CASSLAVIAGEWNTGELFF. The chain combines TRBV5-1 with TRBJ2-2, with TRBD2 matching over 9 bases. The trim removed 0 bases at V and 1 base at J, leaving 10 bases unmatched. The CDR3 spans 19 residues. Per germline, CDR1 SGHRS and CDR2 YFSETQ.

The rearrangement uses TRBV6-6 and TRBJ2-5, with D perhaps TRBD2 (6 bases). V dropped 4 bases and J dropped 1 base, with 13 bases sitting between them. Germline V gene data show CDR1 as MNHNY and CDR2 as SVGAGI (reference sequence). The CDR3 totals 15 residues. The CDR3 loop reads CASSFLGGPQETQYF. In DNA, the CDR3 is TGTGCCAGCAGTTTCTTGGGGGGACCCCAAGAGACCCAGTACTTC.

The chain is built from TRBV6-1 and TRBJ1-1; D may be TRBD1 (5 bases). The V and J ends lost 2 bases and 1 base respectively, with 11 bases between them. Germline CDR1 MNHNS, CDR2 SASEGT. CDR3 length: 15 amino acids. This chain's CDR3 is CASSERGRGNTEAFF. The CDR3 coding sequence is TGTGCCAGCAGTGAAAGGGGCAGAGGGAACACTGAAGCTTTCTTT.

This clone was seen at least ten times. J is TRBJ2-7 and V is TRBV14; 9 bases match TRBD2. The CDR3 length is 17 residues. Germline CDR1 is SGHDN and CDR2 is FVKESK. V was clipped by 1 base and J by 7 bases; unmatched bases: 14. In nucleotides, the CDR3 is TGTGCCAGCAGCCAAGTGGGGCGGGAGGGGGCCCCGGAGGAGCAGTACTTC. Protein sequence: CASSQVGREGAPEEQYF.

This rearrangement joins TRBV12-5 to TRBJ2-2; TRBD2 agrees at 7 bases. The CDR3 runs to 14 residues. Germline lookup yields CDR1 LGHNT and CDR2 FRNRAP. Trimming removed 6 bases from V and 8 bases from J; junction bases left unmatched: 9. Here the CDR3 reads CASGLSRTRGELFF. The CDR3 DNA is TGTGCTAGTGGCCTCTCGCGGACTAGAGGGGAGCTGTTTTTT. Full variable domain (remainder filled in from reference TRBV12-5 and TRBJ2-2): DARVTQTPRHKVTEMGQEVTMRCQPILGHNTVFWYRQTMMQGLELLAYFRNRAPLDDSGMPKDRFSAEMPDATLATLKIQPSEPRDSAVYFCASGLSRTRGELFFGEGSRLTVL.

CDR3 DNA: TGTGCCAGCAGTTACTCCAGCGGGGGGGCTTCAGATACGCAGTATTTT. Amino acids: CASSYSSGGASDTQYF. The V and J genes are TRBV6-6 and TRBJ2-3; TRBD2 aligns across 10 bases. Germline V CDR1 and CDR2: MNHNY, SVGAGI (reference sequence). CDR3 length equals 16 residues. The ends lost 0 bases at V and 4 bases at J; junction bases unmatched: 4.

The genes are TRBV14 and TRBJ1-1; possible D gene TRBD1, 5 bases. The CDR3 is made up of 15 amino acids. The germline V and J ends were trimmed by 3 bases and 6 bases, with 17 bases remaining between them. Germline-derived CDR1 and CDR2 are SGHDN and FVKESK. The CDR3 DNA reads TGTGCCAGCAGCCATCAGGGTAACCGTTTCGCTGAAGCTTTCTTT. Its translation: CASSHQGNRFAEAFF.

J is TRBJ2-2 and V is TRBV6-6; D not resolved. The CDR3 loop spans 16 amino acids. Germline assignment: CDR1 MNHNY and CDR2 SVGAGI (reference sequence). Trimming stripped 2 bases from V and 2 bases from J, with 12 bases between. CDR3 in DNA: TGTGCCAGCAGTTACCTCAAAACAGCTAACACCGGGGAGCTGTTTTTT. Translated: CASSYLKTANTGELFF.

This clone was found a few times. This chain joins TRBV6-5 and TRBJ1-2, with 7 bases that match TRBD1. Germline lookup yields CDR1 MNHEY and CDR2 SVGAGI. This CDR3 is 12 amino acids long. The junction had 6 bases not matched to a gene; V was cut back by 6 bases and J by 8 bases. CDR3 sequence: CASRTGWWGYTF. The CDR3 DNA sequence: TGTGCCAGCAGGACAGGGTGGTGGGGCTACACCTTC.

J is TRBJ2-5 and V is TRBV19; D is unresolved. In germline, CDR1 is LNHDA, CDR2 SQIVND (reference sequence). This CDR3 comprises 14 residues. Trimming took off 4 bases at V and 1 base at J, with 10 bases between the two ends. DNA for the CDR3: TGTGCCAGTAGTACTTACTCGGGCCAAGAGACCCAGTACTTC. Encoded protein: CASSTYSGQETQYF.

The chain carries TRBV5-1 and TRBJ2-7, with unresolved D. Trimming removed 0 bases at V and 6 bases at J, with 10 bases between. Germline CDR1 SGHRS, CDR2 YFSETQ. The CDR3 runs 13 residues. CDR3 region: CASSLDSSGEQYF. In DNA form, the CDR3 reads TGCGCCAGCAGCTTGGATAGTTCCGGCGAGCAGTACTTC.

DNA of the CDR3: TGTGCCAGCAGGACGGGACTAGCAATCTACGAGCAGTACTTC. This gives the protein CASRTGLAIYEQYF. The chain couples TRBV6-5 to TRBJ2-7; 9 bases align to TRBD2. The CDR3 contains 14 residues. The germline CDR1 and CDR2 sequences are MNHEY and SVGAGI. The V gene end was trimmed by 6 bases and the J gene end by 3 bases; junction bases not matched to a gene: 6.

This clone was counted a few times. The chain carries TRBV5-1 and TRBJ2-1; 9 bases map to TRBD1. Germline V gives CDR1 SGHRS, CDR2 YFSETQ. The length of the CDR3 is 15 residues. J gave up 8 bases and V 0 bases, and 6 bases lay outside the gene matches. The DNA for the CDR3 is TGCGCCAGCAGCTTGGAAGGACAGGGGAGGGATGAGCAGTTCTTC. It codes for CASSLEGQGRDEQFF.

The rearrangement links TRBV18 to TRBJ1-1, with D maybe TRBD1 (5 bases). The germline V gene has CDR1 KGHSH and CDR2 LQKENI. Between the trimmed V and J ends, which lost 6 bases and 4 bases, there was a span of 21 bases. CDR3 length: 16 amino acids. The CDR3 DNA sequence: TGTGCCAGCTCCCCGAGGGATCTGGGAGGGGTCACTGAAGCTTTCTTT. Translated: CASSPRDLGGVTEAFF.

V gene TRBV25-1 combines with J gene TRBJ2-7; 10 bases fit TRBD2. This CDR3 is built from 18 residues. Germline assignment: CDR1 MGHDK and CDR2 SYGVNS. V lost 0 bases to trimming and J lost 1 base; unmatched junction nucleotides: 9. CDR3 in amino acids: CASSEYSASGGKSYEQYF. The CDR3 DNA follows: TGTGCCAGCAGTGAATATTCCGCTAGCGGGGGCAAATCCTACGAGCAGTACTTC.

This chain connects TRBV7-9 to TRBJ2-5, with 7 bases matching TRBD1. The better agreement between TRBJ2-7 and the DNA end casts doubt on the J call. Germline values: CDR1 SEHNR, CDR2 FQNEAQ (reference sequence). The CDR3 has 12 amino acids. The CDR3 DNA is TGTGCCAGCAGCTTAAGACAGGGCGAGCAGTACTTC. Translating it yields CASSLRQGEQYF.

The CDR3 sequence: CASSWTSGRTDTQYF. The CDR3 DNA reads TGTGCCAGCAGTTGGACTAGCGGGAGGACAGATACGCAGTATTTT. The gene calls are TRBV6-5 and TRBJ2-3; 14 nucleotides match TRBD2. In germline, CDR1 is MNHEY, CDR2 SVGAGI. V dropped 4 bases and J dropped 3; count of bases not matched to a gene: 0. The CDR3 is 15 amino acids.

This chain links TRBV27 with TRBJ2-7; TRBD1 aligns across 8 bases. The CDR3 contains 14 residues. V was pared by 6 bases and J by 4 bases, with 8 bases of the junction left unmatched. Germline V gene data show CDR1 as MNHEY and CDR2 as SMNVEV (reference sequence). The CDR3 region is CASSRQGILYEQYF. The CDR3 coding sequence is TGTGCCAGCAGCCGACAGGGGATTCTTTACGAGCAGTACTTC.

The table lists this clone with a few counts. This chain connects TRBV5-1 to TRBJ2-2, with 9 nucleotides matching TRBD1. CDR1 and CDR2 (germline): SGHRS, YFSETQ. The CDR3 is 15 residues long. The junction had 7 bases not matched to a gene; V was cut back by 6 bases and J by 4 bases. The CDR3 nucleotides read TGCGCCAGCAAGGAACAGGGGGCAGTCACCGGGGAGCTGTTTTTT. It yields the protein CASKEQGAVTGELFF.

Of note for this clone: This same CDR3 is encoded by further DNA sequences in the sample. J is TRBJ1-3 and V is TRBV7-9; 7 bases match TRBD1. The CDR3 is made up of 16 amino acids. Germline CDR1 is SEHNR and CDR2 is FQNEAQ (reference sequence). The trim removed 5 bases at V and 0 bases at J, leaving 7 bases unmatched. CDR3 in DNA: TGTGCCAGCAGCCTGGGACAGCCAAACTCTGGAAACACCATATATTTT. Translating gives CASSLGQPNSGNTIYF.

This clone was observed a handful of times. The chain combines TRBV27 with TRBJ1-5; the match to TRBD1 covers 9 bases. Germline V lookup: CDR1 MNHEY, CDR2 SMNVEV (reference sequence). CDR3 length: 15 residues. Trimming took 5 bases from V and 9 from J; bases not matched to a gene: 11. CDR3 region: CASSPGTGRTMPQHF. The CDR3 DNA follows: TGTGCCAGCAGTCCCGGGACAGGGAGGACCATGCCCCAGCATTTT.

This clone was seen just once. This chain joins TRBV25-1 and TRBJ2-2; D possibly corresponds to TRBD1 (5 bases). Trimming removed 7 bases from V and 4 bases from J, with 16 bases in between. From germline, CDR1 is MGHDK and CDR2 SYGVNS. CDR3 length: 15 amino acids. CDR3 loop: CASIDGGRATGELFF. The DNA for the CDR3 is TGTGCCAGCATCGATGGTGGCAGGGCCACCGGGGAGCTGTTTTTT.

The count of this clone is one. J is TRBJ2-7 and V is TRBV2; 9 bases line up with TRBD2. This CDR3 spans 14 amino acids. V lost 4 bases to trimming and J lost 2 bases; unmatched junction nucleotides: 3. In germline, CDR1 is SNHLY, CDR2 FYNNEI. The CDR3 region is CASSVASGTYEQYF. The CDR3 DNA sequence: TGTGCCAGCAGTGTGGCTAGCGGGACCTACGAGCAGTACTTC. The full variable domain, its missing parts supplied by reference TRBV2 and TRBJ2-7, is EPEVTQTPSHQVTQMGQEVILRCVPISNHLYFYWYRQILGQKVEFLVSFYNNEISEKSEIFDDQFSVERPDGSNFTLKIRSTKLEDSAMYFCASSVASGTYEQYFGPGTRLTVT.

The gene calls are TRBV9 and TRBJ1-5; D gene unclear. The germline V and J ends were trimmed by 0 bases and 9 bases, with 19 bases remaining between them. This CDR3 spans 16 amino acids. The germline gives CDR1 SGDLS, CDR2 YYNGEE. Here the CDR3 DNA reads TGTGCCAGCAGCGTAGGTAGAGGAATGGAGTTAGGGCCCCAGCATTTT. This encodes CASSVGRGMELGPQHF.